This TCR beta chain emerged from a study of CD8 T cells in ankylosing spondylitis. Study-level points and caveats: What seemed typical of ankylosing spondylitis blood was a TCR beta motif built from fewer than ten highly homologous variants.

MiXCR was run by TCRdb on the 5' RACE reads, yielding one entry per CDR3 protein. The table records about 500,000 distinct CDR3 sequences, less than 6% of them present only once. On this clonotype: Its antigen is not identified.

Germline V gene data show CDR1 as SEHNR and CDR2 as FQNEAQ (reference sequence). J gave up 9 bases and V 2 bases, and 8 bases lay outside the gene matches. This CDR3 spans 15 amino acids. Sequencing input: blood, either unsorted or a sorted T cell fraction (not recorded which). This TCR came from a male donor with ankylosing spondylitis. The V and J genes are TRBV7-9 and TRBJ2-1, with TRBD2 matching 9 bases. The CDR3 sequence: CASSLLAGGPGEQFF. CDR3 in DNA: TGTGCCAGCAGCTTATTGGCGGGAGGGCCAGGTGAGCAGTTCTTC.